This T cell receptor (beta chain) was retrieved from a study of blood T cell repertoires in COVID-19. Study in general: COVID-19 samples from acute and convalescent phases originated in the United States, Italy and Spain.

Seattle patient enrollment occurred during active infection, with longitudinal follow-up thereafter. This clone has only one observation. In the source study's methods: How many nucleated cells were present was estimated from reference gene primer amplification. The method was immunoSEQ multiplex PCR; TCRdb's version includes in-frame clones alone and lacks a portion of them. Clone size and V and J calls were adopted from that table, with D and trimming inferred from the DNA. The table lists about 180,000 clones, approximately 86% of them singletons. Germline V CDR1 and CDR2: WNHNN, SYGVQD (reference sequence). V was clipped by 7 bases and J by 5 bases; unmatched bases: 7. The CDR3 is 13 amino acids.

This TCR was sampled from an older man with COVID-19, enrolled during active disease. The chain links TRBV10-1 to TRBJ1-2; TRBD1 matches at 7 bases. Sequenced material: peripheral blood. CDR3 sequence: CASKTGEGYGYTF. DNA of the CDR3: TGCGCCAGCAAAACAGGGGAAGGGTATGGCTACACCTTC.